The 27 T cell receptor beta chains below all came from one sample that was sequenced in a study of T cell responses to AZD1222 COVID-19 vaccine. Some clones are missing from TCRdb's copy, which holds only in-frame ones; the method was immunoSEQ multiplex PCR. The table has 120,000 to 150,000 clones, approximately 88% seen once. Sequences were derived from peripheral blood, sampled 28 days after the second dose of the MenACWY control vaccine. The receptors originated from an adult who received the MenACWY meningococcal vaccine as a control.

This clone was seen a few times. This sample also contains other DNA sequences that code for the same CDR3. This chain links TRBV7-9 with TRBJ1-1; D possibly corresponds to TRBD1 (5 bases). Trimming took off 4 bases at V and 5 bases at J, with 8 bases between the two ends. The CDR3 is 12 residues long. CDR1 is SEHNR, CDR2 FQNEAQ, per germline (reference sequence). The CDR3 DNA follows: TGTGCCAGCAGCTCCCGGGGGACTGAAGCTTTCTTT. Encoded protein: CASSSRGTEAFF.

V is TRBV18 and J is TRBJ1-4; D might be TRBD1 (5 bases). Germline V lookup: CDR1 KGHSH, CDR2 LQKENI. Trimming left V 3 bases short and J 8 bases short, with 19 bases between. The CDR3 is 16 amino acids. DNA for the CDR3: TGTGCCAGCTCACCCTTTTTTGGGACGGATAACGAAAAACTGTTTTTT. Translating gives CASSPFFGTDNEKLFF.

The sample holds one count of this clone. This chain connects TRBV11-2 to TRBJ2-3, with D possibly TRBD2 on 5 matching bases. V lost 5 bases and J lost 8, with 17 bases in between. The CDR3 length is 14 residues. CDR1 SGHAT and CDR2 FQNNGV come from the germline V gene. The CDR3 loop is CASSLPLSAGTQYF. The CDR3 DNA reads TGTGCCAGCAGCCTACCACTAAGCGCGGGTACGCAGTATTTT. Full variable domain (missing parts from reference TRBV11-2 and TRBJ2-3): EAGVAQSPRYKIIEKRQSVAFWCNPISGHATLYWYQQILGQGPKLLIQFQNNGVVDDSQLPKDRFSAERLKGVDSTLKIQPAKLEDSAVYLCASSLPLSAGTQYFGPGTRLTVL.

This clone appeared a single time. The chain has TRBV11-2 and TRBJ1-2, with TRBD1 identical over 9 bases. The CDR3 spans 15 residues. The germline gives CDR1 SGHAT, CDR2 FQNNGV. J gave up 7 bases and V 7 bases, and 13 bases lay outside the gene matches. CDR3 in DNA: TGTGCCAGCACCGAATGGTCCGGGACAGGGATTGGCTACACCTTC. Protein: CASTEWSGTGIGYTF.

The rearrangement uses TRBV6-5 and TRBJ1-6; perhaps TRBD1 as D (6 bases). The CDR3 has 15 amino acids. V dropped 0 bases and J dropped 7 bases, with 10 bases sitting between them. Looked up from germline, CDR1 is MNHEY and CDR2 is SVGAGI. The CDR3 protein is CASSYSWGANSPLHF. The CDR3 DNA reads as TGTGCCAGCAGTTACTCTTGGGGGGCCAATTCACCCCTCCACTTT.

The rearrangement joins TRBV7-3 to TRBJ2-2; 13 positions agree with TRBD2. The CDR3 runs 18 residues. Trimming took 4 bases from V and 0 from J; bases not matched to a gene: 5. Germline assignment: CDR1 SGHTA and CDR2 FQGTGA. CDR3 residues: CASSSTGTSGANTGELFF. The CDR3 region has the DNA TGTGCCAGCAGCTCAACCGGGACTAGCGGGGCGAACACCGGGGAGCTGTTTTTT.

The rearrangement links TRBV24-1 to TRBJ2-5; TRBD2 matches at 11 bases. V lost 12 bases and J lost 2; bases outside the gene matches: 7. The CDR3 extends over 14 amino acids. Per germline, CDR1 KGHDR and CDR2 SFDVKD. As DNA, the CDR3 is TGTGCCCCTGAACTAGCGGGAGTACAAGAGACCCAGTACTTC. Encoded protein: CAPELAGVQETQYF.

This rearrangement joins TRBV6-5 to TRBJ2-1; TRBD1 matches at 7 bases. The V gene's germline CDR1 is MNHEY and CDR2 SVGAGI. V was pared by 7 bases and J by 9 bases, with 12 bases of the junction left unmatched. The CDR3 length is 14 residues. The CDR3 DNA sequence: TGTGCCAGCATCACAGGGGTTGAGGGCGGTGAGCAGTTCTTC. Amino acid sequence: CASITGVEGGEQFF.

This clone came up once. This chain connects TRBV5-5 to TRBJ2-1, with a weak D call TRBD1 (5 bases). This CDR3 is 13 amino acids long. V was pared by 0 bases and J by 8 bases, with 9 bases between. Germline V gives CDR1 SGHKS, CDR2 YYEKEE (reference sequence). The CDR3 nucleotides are TGTGCCAGCAGCTTGGTAGGGGTTGATGAGCAGTTCTTC. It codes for CASSLVGVDEQFF.

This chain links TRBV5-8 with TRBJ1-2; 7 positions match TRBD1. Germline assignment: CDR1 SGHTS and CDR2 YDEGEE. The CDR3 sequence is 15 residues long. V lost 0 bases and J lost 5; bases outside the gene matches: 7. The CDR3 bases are TGTGCCAGCAGCTTGGCGTTAGGGGGCTGGTATGGCTACACCTTC. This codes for CASSLALGGWYGYTF.

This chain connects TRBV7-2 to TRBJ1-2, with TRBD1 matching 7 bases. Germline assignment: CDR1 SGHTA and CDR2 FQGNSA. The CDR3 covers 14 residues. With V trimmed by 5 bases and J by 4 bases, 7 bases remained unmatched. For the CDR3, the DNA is TGTGCCAGCAGCACGAACAGGGGTGGCTATGGCTACACCTTC. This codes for CASSTNRGGYGYTF.

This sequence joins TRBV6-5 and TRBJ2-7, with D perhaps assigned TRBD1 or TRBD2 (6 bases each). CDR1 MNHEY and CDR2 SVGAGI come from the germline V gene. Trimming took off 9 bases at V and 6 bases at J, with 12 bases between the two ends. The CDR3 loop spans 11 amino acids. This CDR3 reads CASRGPREQYF. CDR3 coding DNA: TGTGCCAGTCGGGGGCCACGCGAGCAGTACTTC.

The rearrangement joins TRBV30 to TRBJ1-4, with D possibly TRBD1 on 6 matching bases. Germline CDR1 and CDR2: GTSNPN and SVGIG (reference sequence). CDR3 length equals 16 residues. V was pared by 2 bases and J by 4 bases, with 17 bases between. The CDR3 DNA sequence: TGTGCCTGGAGTCCGGGGGCCGGGGGGGGTAATGAAAAACTGTTTTTT. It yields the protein CAWSPGAGGGNEKLFF.

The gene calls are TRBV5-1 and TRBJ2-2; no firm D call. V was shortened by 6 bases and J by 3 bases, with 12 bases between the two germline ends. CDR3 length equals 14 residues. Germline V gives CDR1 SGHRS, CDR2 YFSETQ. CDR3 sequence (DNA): TGCGCCAGCATGCCCGCATGGGACACCGGGGAGCTGTTTTTT. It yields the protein CASMPAWDTGELFF. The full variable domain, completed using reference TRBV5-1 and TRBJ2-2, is KAGVTQTPRYLIKTRGQQVTLSCSPISGHRSVSWYQQTPGQGLQFLFEYFSETQRNKGNFPGRFSGRQFSNSRSEMNVSTLELGDSALYLCASMPAWDTGELFFGEGSRLTVL.

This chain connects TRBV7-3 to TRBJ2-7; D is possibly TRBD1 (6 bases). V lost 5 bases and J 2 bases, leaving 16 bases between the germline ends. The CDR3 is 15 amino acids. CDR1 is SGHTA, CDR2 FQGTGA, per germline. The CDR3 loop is CASSPGQFNAYEQYF. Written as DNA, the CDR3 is TGTGCCAGCAGCCCCGGACAGTTTAATGCCTACGAGCAGTACTTC.

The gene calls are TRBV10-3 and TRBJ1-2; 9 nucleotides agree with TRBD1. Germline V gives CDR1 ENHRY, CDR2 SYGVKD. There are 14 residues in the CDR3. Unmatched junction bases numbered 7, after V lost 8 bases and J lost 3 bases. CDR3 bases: TGTGCCATCGAACAGGGGGCCGGGGACTATGGCTACACCTTC. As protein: CAIEQGAGDYGYTF.

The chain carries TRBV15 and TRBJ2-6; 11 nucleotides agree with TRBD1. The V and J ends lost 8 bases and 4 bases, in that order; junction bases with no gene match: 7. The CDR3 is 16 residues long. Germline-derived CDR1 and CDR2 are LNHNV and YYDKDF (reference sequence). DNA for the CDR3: TGTGCCACCTGCCGGGACAGGGGGTCCGGGGCCAACGTCCTGACTTTC. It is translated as CATCRDRGSGANVLTF.

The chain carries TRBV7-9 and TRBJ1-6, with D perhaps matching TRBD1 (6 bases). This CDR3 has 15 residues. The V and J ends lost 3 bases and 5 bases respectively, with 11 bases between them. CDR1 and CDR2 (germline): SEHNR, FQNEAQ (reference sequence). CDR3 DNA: TGTGCCAGCAGCTTGGGGAGGGGGAATAATTCACCCCTCCACTTT. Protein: CASSLGRGNNSPLHF.

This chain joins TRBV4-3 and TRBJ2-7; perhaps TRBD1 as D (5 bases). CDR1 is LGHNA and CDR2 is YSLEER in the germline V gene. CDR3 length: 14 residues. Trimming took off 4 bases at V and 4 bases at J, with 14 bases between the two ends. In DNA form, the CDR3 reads TGCGCCAGCAGCCCACGGTTAAGGGGTTACGAGCAGTACTTC. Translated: CASSPRLRGYEQYF.

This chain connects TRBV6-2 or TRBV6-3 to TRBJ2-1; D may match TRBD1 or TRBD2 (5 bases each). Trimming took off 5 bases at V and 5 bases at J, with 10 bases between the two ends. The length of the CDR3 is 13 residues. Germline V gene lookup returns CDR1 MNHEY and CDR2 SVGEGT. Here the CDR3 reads CASSKRTNNEQFF. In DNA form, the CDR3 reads TGTGCCAGCAGTAAGCGGACAAACAATGAGCAGTTCTTC.

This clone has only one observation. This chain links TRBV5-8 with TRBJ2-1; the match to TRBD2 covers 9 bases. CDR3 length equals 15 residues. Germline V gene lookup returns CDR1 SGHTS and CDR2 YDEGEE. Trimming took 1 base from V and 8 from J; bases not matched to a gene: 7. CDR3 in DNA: TGTGCCAGCAGCTTGTACGCGGGAGGGCCAGATGAGCAGTTCTTC. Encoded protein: CASSLYAGGPDEQFF.

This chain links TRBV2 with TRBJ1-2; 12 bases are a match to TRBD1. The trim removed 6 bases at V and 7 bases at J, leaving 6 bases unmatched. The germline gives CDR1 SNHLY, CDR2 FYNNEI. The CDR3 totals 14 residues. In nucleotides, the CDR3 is TGTGCCAGCAGGGACCGGGACAGGGGGCCTGGCTACACCTTC. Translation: CASRDRDRGPGYTF.

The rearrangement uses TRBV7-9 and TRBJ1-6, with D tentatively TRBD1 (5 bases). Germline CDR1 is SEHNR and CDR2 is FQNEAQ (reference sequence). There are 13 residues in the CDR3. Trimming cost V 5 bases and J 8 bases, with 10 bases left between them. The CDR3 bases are TGTGCCAGCAGCCTCCTGGGGGATTCACCCCTCCACTTT. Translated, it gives CASSLLGDSPLHF.

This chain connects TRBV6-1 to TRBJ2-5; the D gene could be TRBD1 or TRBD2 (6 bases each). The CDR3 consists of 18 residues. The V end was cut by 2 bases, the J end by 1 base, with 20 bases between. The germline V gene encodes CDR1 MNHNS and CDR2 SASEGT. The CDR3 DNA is TGTGCCAGCAGTGAAAGGAAGGGCCTCCCGGGGGCCCAAGAGACCCAGTACTTC. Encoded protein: CASSERKGLPGAQETQYF.

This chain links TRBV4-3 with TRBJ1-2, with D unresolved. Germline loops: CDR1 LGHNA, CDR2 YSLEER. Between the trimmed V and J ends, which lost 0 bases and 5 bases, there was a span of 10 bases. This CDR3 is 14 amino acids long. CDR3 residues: CASSQDRAVYGYTF. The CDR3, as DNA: TGCGCCAGCAGCCAAGATCGGGCCGTATATGGCTACACCTTC.

The CDR3 DNA sequence: TGTGCCAGCAGCCATCTCTCGGGGCACTATGGCTACACCTTC. This gives the protein CASSHLSGHYGYTF. The chain is built from TRBV5-6 and TRBJ1-2; maybe TRBD1 (5 bases). With 4 bases removed from V and 3 bases from J, the gap between germline ends came to 13 bases. In germline, CDR1 is SGHDT, CDR2 YYEEEE. This CDR3 comprises 14 residues.

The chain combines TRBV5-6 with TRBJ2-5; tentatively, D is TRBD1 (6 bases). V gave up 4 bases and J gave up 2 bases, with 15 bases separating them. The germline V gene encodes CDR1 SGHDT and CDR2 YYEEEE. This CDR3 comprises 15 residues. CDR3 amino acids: CASSPPQGWQETQYF. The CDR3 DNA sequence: TGTGCCAGCAGCCCACCCCAGGGGTGGCAAGAGACCCAGTACTTC.